This T cell receptor beta chain appears in the sequencing data of a study of radiation and T cells in renal cell carcinoma (dated by TCRdb to about 2020). At the level of the whole study: Samples were obtained from a clinical trial, in which 15 Gy stereotactic body radiation therapy was delivered to primary renal cell carcinomas and nephrectomy was performed 4 weeks later. In total, roughly 53 samples underwent TCR beta sequencing: about 25 tumors plus 27 peripheral blood samples. Across all 50 or so samples, several million unique CDR3 nucleotide sequences, encoding 2.5 million to 3 million unique CDR3 amino acid sequences, were identified.

The investigation overall reported the following: Because pretreatment tumor biopsies were not available, the study could not determine whether clonotypes were already present within the tumor at baseline. Effects of radiation dose or scheduling on the TCR repertoire could not be addressed with the single-armed trial design. In blood, the top tumor clonotypes increased between baseline and 2 weeks post-radiation and then shrank by 4 weeks, which suggests that tumor-resident clones expanded only transiently. Blood repertoire dynamics were not followed beyond 4 weeks after treatment.

The immunoSEQ kit was used, according to the manufacturer's recommendations, to generate TCR beta libraries from genomic DNA. To prepare the libraries, a first multiplex PCR with proprietary primers was run, followed by a second PCR that added unique barcodes, and a bead cleanup was done after each round. A kit-provided positive control reaction and a negative control reaction were included in every sample batch. The final libraries were assessed on an Agilent 4200 TapeStation D1000 ScreenTape, pooled by volume, and quantified by qPCR. Sequencing was performed on an Illumina NextSeq500 with a MidOutput 150-cycle cartridge, and 156 Read1 and 15 Index1 cycles were run with kit custom primers. The pooled library was loaded at approximately 0.96 pM, and roughly 20% PhiX control was spiked in. Per the authors' processing: Vendor-processed data were analyzed in R, with a clonotype defined as all T cells sharing the same CDR3 nucleotide sequence. In the clone abundance analyses, frequencies were normalized to the 10,000 most abundant clones in each sample. Public T cell clones, which averaged fewer than five per sample, were removed prior to analysis. A difference in abundance of at least 32-fold between compartments was used to define tumor-enriched and baseline blood-enriched clonotypes. A beta-binomial differential abundance model was applied to find clonotypes that expanded or contracted between blood time points. The Baroni-Urbani and Buser coefficient was used to measure tumor-blood repertoire similarity, and groups were compared with two-tailed Wilcoxon tests in R. Sourced from immuneACCESS, this table was stored by TCRdb with only in-frame sequences that have V and J called. A share of the clones is absent; for the studies checked, an unresolved V gene accounts for under half, and the remainder has no known explanation. For V, J and clone size, that table is used; D and trimming come from the DNA. The sample data list 150,000 or so clones, and around 90% of these were observed just once. The ten top clones hold roughly 4% of the sample.

What this sample's time point label stands for: baseline pretreatment blood. The treatment or condition label corresponds to: 15 Gy SBRT to primary tumor, nephrectomy 4 weeks later. To follow tumor-enriched clonotypes, serial peripheral blood was collected from radiation-treated patients at baseline and at 2 weeks and 4 weeks after SBRT. Renal cell carcinoma with clear cell pathology was present in all patients. The QIAamp DNA Blood Mini Kit (Qiagen) was used to prepare genomic DNA for TCR sequencing. Samples were included in the analyses only if all quality control checks were passed. V lost 2 bases and J lost 2 bases; the stretch between them is 7 bases long. The CDR3 starts with the cysteine, ends with the phenylalanine, and has 14 residues. Kept here is only the CDR3 DNA, which spans 42 bases and is read in frame from base 1. The germline V gene gives CDR1 as MNHNS and CDR2 as SASEGT. Note on this clone: What antigen it recognizes has not been identified. It has no much larger one-base neighbor in the sample; base qualities were not kept.

This sample comprised blood, obtained from a patient whose treatment included radiotherapy and nephrectomy. The chain uses TRBV6-1 and TRBJ2-1, with no reliable assignment of the D segment. The sequence derives from a woman in her 70s with renal cell carcinoma. The DNA sequence reads TGTGCCAGCAGTGAAAGGGTGGCCTACAATGAGCAGTTCTTC. It encodes CASSERVAYNEQFF.